This TCR beta chain originates from a study of control samples from healthy donors and cancer patients. V was trimmed by 4 bases and J by 3 bases, leaving 7 bases between them. CDR1 and CDR2 (germline): WNHNN, SYGVQD (reference sequence). This CDR3 is built from 13 residues. Using immunoSEQ multiplex PCR, the repertoire was profiled, and TCRdb retains in-frame clones only, with some absent. This sample has tens of thousands of clones, with roughly three quarters found just once. Material: formalin-fixed, paraffin-embedded tissue. The V call is TRBV10-1, the J call TRBJ2-1, with no clear D. The clonotype originates from a male donor with melanoma. The CDR3 nucleotides read TGCGCCAGCAGTGGAAGTCGCTACAATGAGCAGTTCTTC. Translating gives CASSGSRYNEQFF.